This T cell receptor (beta chain) was identified during a study of cytomegalovirus exposure and HLA in healthy donors. Notes on the study in general: Later analysis indicated greater clonal expansion among HLA-associated TCR beta chains than among equally common other chains. TCR beta V- and J-gene trimming, according to a later analysis, was linked to a missense DCLRE1C variant. Data from an earlier analysis indicated that most TCR beta V segments were productive either about 90% or about 30% of the time.

Note on this clone: Antigen specificity is unknown.

V lost 5 bases and J 0 bases, leaving 10 bases between the germline ends. CDR1 is SQVTM, CDR2 ANQGSEA, per germline. CDR3 length equals 13 residues. PCR involved 60 Vbeta and 13 Jbeta primers. Per the authors' pipeline: Per a later analysis, the number of unique TCR beta chains was approximately 73 million, of which around 10 million were shared. Assay: immunoSEQ multiplex PCR; the TCRdb copy retains only in-frame clones and omits some. That table is the source of V, J and clone size, and D and trimming were worked out from the DNA. The profile shows some 180,000 clones, 75% to 80% of them singletons.

V usage is TRBV29-1 and J usage is TRBJ1-2; D gene ambiguous. The sequence was collected from a female donor in good health and CMV-seronegative. The material sequenced was PBMCs. CDR3 in amino acids: CSVTSGTNYGYTF. The CDR3, as DNA: TGCAGCGTTACCTCGGGGACTAACTATGGCTACACCTTC.